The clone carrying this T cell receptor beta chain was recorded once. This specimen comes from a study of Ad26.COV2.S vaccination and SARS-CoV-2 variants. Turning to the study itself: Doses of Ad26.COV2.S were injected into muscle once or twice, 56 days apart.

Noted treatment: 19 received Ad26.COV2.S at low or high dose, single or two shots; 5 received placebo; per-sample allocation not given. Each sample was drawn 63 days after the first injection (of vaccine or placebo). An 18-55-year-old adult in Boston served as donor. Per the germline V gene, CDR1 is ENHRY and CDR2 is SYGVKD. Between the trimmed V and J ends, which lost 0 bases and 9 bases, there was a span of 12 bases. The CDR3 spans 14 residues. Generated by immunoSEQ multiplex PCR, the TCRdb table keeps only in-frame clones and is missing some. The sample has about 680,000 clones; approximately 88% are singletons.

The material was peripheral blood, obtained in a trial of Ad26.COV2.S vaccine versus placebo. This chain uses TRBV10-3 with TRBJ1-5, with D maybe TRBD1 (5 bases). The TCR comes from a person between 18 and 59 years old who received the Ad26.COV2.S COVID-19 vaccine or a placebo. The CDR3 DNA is TGTGCCATCAGTGAGTCGTCAGCAGGGATGCCCCAGCATTTT. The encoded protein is CAISESSAGMPQHF.